This TCR beta chain is from a study of low-dose radiotherapy and immunotherapy resistance in tumors. Overall study: Patients took aspirin (300 mg orally, daily) for four cycles beginning at cycle 1 day 1.

The CDR3 has 17 amino acids. Germline V gene data show CDR1 as MNHGY and CDR2 as SAAAGT. V lost 4 bases, J lost 6 bases, and 19 bases lay in between. With TRAV- and TRBV-specific primers, first-strand cDNA was made, covering the alpha and beta chains. TCR amplification ran approximately 20 PCR cycles using constant-region and V-primer adapter primers. A single record per CDR3 protein comes from TCRdb applying MiXCR to the reads. This table holds 13,000 to 15,000 distinct CDR3 sequences, more than 65% found once. The source is a human donor with advanced metastatic prostate, ovarian, gallbladder or colorectal cancer (not recorded which). This table probably holds off-target reads from a library built for another chain. The V call is TRBV6-8, the J call TRBJ1-6; no clear D. CDR3: CASSSSSGWNPNSPLHF. In DNA, the CDR3 is TGTGCCAGCAGTTCCTCGTCGGGGTGGAATCCTAATTCACCCCTCCACTTT.